The rows below give T cell receptor beta chains drawn from one sample of a study of T cells expressing NK-cell markers. With the 5' RACE reads reprocessed, TCRdb shows one record per CDR3 protein and no DNA. Here the sample table reports some 440,000 distinct CDR3 sequences. Sequenced sample: blood T cells: a sorted CD56 or NKG2C T cell subset, CD4+ or CD8+ T cells, or bulk PBMC T cells (not recorded which). Receptors originate from a woman in her forties or fifties in good health. Both conserved end residues are part of each CDR3. The order of the fields is V gene, J gene, CDR3 protein.

TRBV5-6,TRBJ1-4,CASSTSREANEKLFF
TRBV11-1,TRBJ2-5,CASSFRIAGQETQYF
TRBV19,TRBJ2-1,CASTPPGARNEQFF
TRBV5-6,TRBJ1-2,CASSLVPGQISYGYTF
TRBV11-3,TRBJ2-2,CASGTSRGKALELFF
TRBV21-1,TRBJ2-7,CASSTESYEQYF
TRBV29-1,TRBJ1-2,CSVGQSDGYTF
TRBV4-1,TRBJ1-4,CASSPTGTGKEKLFF
TRBV7-9,TRBJ2-3,CASSYGQGIDTQYF
TRBV27,TRBJ1-4,CASRFRGLDEKLFF